Below, one TCR beta chain is given with its context. Data came from immunoSEQ multiplex PCR; TCRdb stores just in-frame clones and leaves some out. The data contain about 210,000 clones, roughly four fifths of them seen just once; the ten biggest clones take up approximately 12%. The sample is drawn from a study of blood T cell repertoires in COVID-19. The CDR3 consists of 15 residues. Between the trimmed V and J ends, which lost 10 bases and 0 bases, there was a span of 18 bases. Germline CDR1 reads LNHDA; CDR2 reads SQIVND (reference sequence). This chain links TRBV19 with TRBJ1-1; D possibly corresponds to TRBD1 (5 bases). The sequenced sample was peripheral blood. The receptor was isolated from a woman in her thirties or forties with acute or convalescent COVID-19. CDR3 sequence: CATYSGGGMNTEAFF. The CDR3 DNA follows: TGTGCCACCTATTCCGGGGGAGGCATGAACACTGAAGCTTTCTTT. The full variable domain, with the rest looked up from reference TRBV19 and TRBJ1-1, is DGGITQSPKYLFRKEGQNVTLSCEQNLNHDAMYWYRQDPGQGLRLIYYSQIVNDFQKGDIAEGYSVSREKKESFPLTVTSAQKNPTAFYLCATYSGGGMNTEAFFGQGTRLTVV.